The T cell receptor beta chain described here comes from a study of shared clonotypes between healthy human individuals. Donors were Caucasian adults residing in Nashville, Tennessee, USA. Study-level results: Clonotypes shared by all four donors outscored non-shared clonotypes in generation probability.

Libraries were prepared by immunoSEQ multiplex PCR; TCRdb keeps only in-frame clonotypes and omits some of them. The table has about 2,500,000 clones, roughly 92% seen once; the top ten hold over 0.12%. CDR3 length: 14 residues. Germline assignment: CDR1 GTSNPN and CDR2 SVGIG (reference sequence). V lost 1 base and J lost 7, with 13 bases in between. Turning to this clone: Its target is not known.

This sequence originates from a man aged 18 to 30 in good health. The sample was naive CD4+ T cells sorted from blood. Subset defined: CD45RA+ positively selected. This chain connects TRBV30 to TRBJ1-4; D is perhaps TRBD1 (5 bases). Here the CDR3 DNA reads TGTGCCTGGAGTGCGACAGTAGGCGGTGAAAAACTGTTTTTT. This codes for CAWSATVGGEKLFF.